The 10 T cell receptor beta chains below were found in one sample sequenced in a study of post-analysis software for immune sequencing data. Study-wide findings and caveats: Controls had lower frequencies than patients of 4 or 5 TRBV segments, which included TRBV5-6, TRBV5-1 and TRBV20-1.

Their recognized antigens are unknown. Unique molecular identifiers were present in the TCR beta cDNA libraries. TCRdb re-analysed the PCR reads in MiXCR, keeping a single row per CDR3 protein. The sample lists roughly 400,000 distinct CDR3 sequences; roughly 38% were seen once. Material: blood. These receptors were collected from a girl aged 2 to 9 with multiple sclerosis.

V gene TRBV6-6 combines with J gene TRBJ1-5, with D possibly matching TRBD1 (5 bases). The CDR3 sequence is 16 residues long. The ends were cut back, 8 bases at V and 9 bases at J, with 26 bases in the middle. Germline assignment: CDR1 MNHNY and CDR2 SVGAGI (reference sequence). Here the CDR3 reads CASGPSGRGSVGPQHF. For the CDR3, the DNA is TGTGCCAGCGGACCCAGCGGACGGGGCAGTGTTGGGCCCCAGCATTTT.

The genes are TRBV25-1 and TRBJ2-1, with 13 nucleotides matching TRBD2. V lost 9 bases and J lost 13; bases outside the gene matches: 9. Germline V gene lookup returns CDR1 MGHDK and CDR2 SYGVNS. CDR3 length equals 13 residues. The CDR3 spells CASGLAGVETQFF. Here the CDR3 DNA reads TGTGCCAGTGGACTAGCGGGAGTGGAGACCCAGTTCTTC. Full variable domain (rest looked up from reference TRBV25-1 and TRBJ2-1): EADIYQTPRYLVIGTGKKITLECSQTMGHDKMYWYQQDPGMELHLIHYSYGVNSTEKGDLSSESTVSRIRTEHFPLTLESARPSHTSQYLCASGLAGVETQFFGPGTRLTVL.

The CDR3 is CASSRQGSSYEQYF. The CDR3 bases are TGTGCCAGCAGTCGGCAGGGTAGCTCCTACGAGCAGTACTTC. The chain is built from TRBV12-3 or TRBV12-4 and TRBJ2-7, with D tentatively TRBD1 (5 bases). Trimming left V 5 bases short and J 0 bases short, with 11 bases between. This CDR3 is built from 14 residues.

In regard to this clonotype: One base away lies a much larger clone, so this may be a sequencing read error. The rearrangement links TRBV29-1 to TRBJ2-7; unclear D gene. Deletions cut 1 base from V and 10 bases from J, with 17 bases between. The CDR3 length is 13 residues. Germline loops: CDR1 SQVTM, CDR2 ANQGSEA. The CDR3 DNA reads as TGCAGCGTTGAAGCCACAGTGGCGTTTTCCCAGTACTTC. Protein sequence: CSVEATVAFSQYF.

This sequence joins TRBV28 and TRBJ1-2; TRBD1 might be the D (5 bases). CDR3 length: 15 amino acids. With 2 bases removed from V and 7 bases from J, the gap between germline ends came to 17 bases. CDR1 is MDHEN, CDR2 SYDVKM, per germline. CDR3 sequence (DNA): TGTGCCAGCAGTTTAGCCGGGAGGGACTTCGGTGGCTACACCTTC. Translated: CASSLAGRDFGGYTF.

This clonotype turned up a few times. The chain has TRBV13 and TRBJ2-4, with TRBD2 matching 8 bases. The DNA end is a closer match to TRBJ2-7, so the J assignment may be wrong. Germline lookup yields CDR1 PRHDT and CDR2 FYEKMQ (reference sequence). The CDR3 is made up of 15 amino acids. The CDR3: CASSQISGIPYEQYF. CDR3 DNA: TGTGCCAGCAGTCAAATTAGCGGGATCCCGTACGAGCAGTACTTC.

This clonotype was seen only a few times. The chain links TRBV29-1 to TRBJ2-7, with a tentative D call TRBD1 (5 bases). Germline V gives CDR1 SQVTM, CDR2 ANQGSEA. Between the trimmed V and J ends, which lost 4 bases and 0 bases, there was a span of 22 bases. The CDR3 has 17 amino acids. The CDR3 DNA sequence: TGCAGCGTTGGGGCTCTACTATCGACAGCTAACTCCTACGAGCAGTACTTC. Its translation is CSVGALLSTANSYEQYF.

This sequence joins TRBV4-2 and TRBJ2-1, with 8 bases aligning to TRBD2. Germline V CDR1 and CDR2: LGHNA, YNFKEQ. After removal of 0 bases from V and 7 bases from J, the junction contained 5 bases not matched to a gene. The CDR3 length is 15 residues. The CDR3 spells CASSQDTSGGNEQFF. The DNA of the CDR3 is TGTGCCAGCAGCCAAGACACTAGCGGTGGAAATGAGCAGTTCTTC.

In its sample, this clonotype was seen a few times. The chain links TRBV12-3 or TRBV12-4 to TRBJ1-2, with D possibly being TRBD1 (5 bases). The CDR3 spans 14 residues. Trimming stripped 3 bases from V and 4 bases from J, with 12 bases between. The CDR3 coding sequence is TGTGCCAGCAGTTTGGGGGAGCGGGGCTATGGCTACACCTTC. Translated, it gives CASSLGERGYGYTF.

This chain uses TRBV7-9 with TRBJ2-7; D ambiguous. CDR1 is SEHNR and CDR2 is FQNEAQ in the germline V gene (reference sequence). The CDR3 contains 15 residues. V was cut by 5 bases and J by 2 bases, with 16 bases left in between. Written as DNA, the CDR3 is TGTGCCAGCAGCCCCTCCGTCGGACGGACCTACGAGCAGTACTTC. It is translated as CASSPSVGRTYEQYF.